Presented here are 20 T cell receptor beta chains from one specimen sequenced in a study of T-cell memory formation after mild COVID-19. Each CDR3 protein is one row after TCRdb ran MiXCR on the 5' RACE reads. Here the sample spans a few hundred thousand distinct CDR3 sequences, about 20% being singletons. Sequences were obtained from PBMCs or a T cell subset sorted from them (not recorded which). Receptors originate from a man aged 18 to 30 who had mild COVID-19 (a few samples of this study predate the infection). Cell type and time point are not known.

This clonotype came up a few times. V is TRBV30 and J is TRBJ2-7, with D hard to call. This CDR3 has 12 residues. Germline-derived CDR1 and CDR2 are GTSNPN and SVGIG (reference sequence). The V gene lost 0 bases and the J gene lost 4 bases, with 7 bases spanning the gap. The CDR3 region is CAWSVQGYEQYF. The CDR3 DNA is TGTGCCTGGAGTGTACAAGGGTACGAGCAGTACTTC.

In this sample, this clonotype turned up a few times. The chain combines TRBV7-9 with TRBJ2-2, with a tentative D call TRBD1 (5 bases). Germline values: CDR1 SEHNR, CDR2 FQNEAQ (reference sequence). V shed 4 bases and J shed 7 bases, with 19 bases lying between them. The CDR3 has 16 residues. CDR3 nucleotides: TGTGCCAGCAGCTCGGGCCGGTGGGGCCTGGGCGGGGAGCTGTTTTTT. It encodes CASSSGRWGLGGELFF.

This clonotype was seen a few times. This rearrangement joins TRBV7-2 to TRBJ2-5; tentative D call: TRBD2 (6 bases). CDR3 length: 16 amino acids. Deletions cut 1 base from V and 5 bases from J, with 17 bases between. Looked up from germline, CDR1 is SGHTA and CDR2 is FQGNSA. Here the CDR3 DNA reads TGTGCCAGCAGCTTAGTAAGGACTATCGGCGTGGAGACCCAGTACTTC. It encodes CASSLVRTIGVETQYF.

This clonotype occurred a few times. V gene TRBV20-1 combines with J gene TRBJ1-6; TRBD1 is a possible D gene (6 bases). The CDR3 loop spans 13 amino acids. CDR1 and CDR2 (germline): DFQATT, SNEGSKA (reference sequence). V was clipped by 4 bases and J by 7 bases, with 11 bases between them. The CDR3 DNA sequence: TGCAGTGCTATCCCACAGGGCAATTCACCCCTCCACTTT. This gives the protein CSAIPQGNSPLHF.

The chain has TRBV4-1 and TRBJ2-3; the match to TRBD2 covers 12 bases. V lost 4 bases and J lost 8; bases outside the gene matches: 10. The CDR3 spans 16 residues. CDR1 is MGHRA and CDR2 is YSYEKL in the germline V gene. CDR3 region: CASSLGTSGLEATQYF. The CDR3 DNA reads TGCGCCAGCAGCCTGGGGACTAGCGGGCTGGAGGCTACGCAGTATTTT.

The chain recombines TRBV4-3 with TRBJ1-1, with unresolved D. Trimming took off 0 bases at V and 1 base at J, with 9 bases between the two ends. The CDR3 sequence is 15 residues long. Looked up from germline, CDR1 is LGHNA and CDR2 is YSLEER. Written as DNA, the CDR3 is TGCGCCAGCAGCCAAGAAGGACCGGCGAACACTGAAGCTTTCTTT. Translation gives CASSQEGPANTEAFF.

The sample holds a few counts of this clonotype. The V and J genes are TRBV10-1 and TRBJ2-7, with D perhaps matching TRBD2 (6 bases). Trimming removed 8 bases at V and 10 bases at J, with 15 bases between. Germline V lookup: CDR1 WNHNN, CDR2 SYGVQD (reference sequence). The CDR3 length is 11 residues. CDR3 sequence: CASARWDFQYV. CDR3 in DNA: TGCGCCAGCGCCCGATGGGACTTTCAGTACGTC.

This clonotype has only a few counts. The V call is TRBV23-1, the J call TRBJ2-7, with no clear D. TRBV23-1 is filed as an ORF, its function uncertain. The CDR3 contains 14 residues. The V and J ends lost 10 bases and 0 bases respectively, with 16 bases between them. The CDR3: CAIYPSLSSYEQYV. CDR3 nucleotides: TGCGCCATCTATCCGAGCCTGAGCTCCTACGAGCAGTACGTC.

This rearrangement joins TRBV18 to TRBJ2-5; possibly TRBD1 for D (6 bases). Trimming pared 8 bases from V and 5 bases from J, leaving 18 bases between. This CDR3 contains 14 residues. Germline CDR1 and CDR2: KGHSH and LQKENI. The DNA for the CDR3 is TGTGCCAGCCGACAACAGGGCCCTGAGGAGACCCAGTACTTC. This translates into CASRQQGPEETQYF.

The genes are TRBV20-1 and TRBJ2-5; TRBD2 matches 10 bases. The germline CDR1 and CDR2 sequences are DFQATT and SNEGSKA (reference sequence). The V segment lost 6 bases and the J segment 3 bases; nucleotides outside the gene matches: 7. This CDR3 has 14 amino acids. The DNA for the CDR3 is TGCAGTGCAGGGGCTAGCGGGAGAAAAGAGACCCAGTACTTC. It yields the protein CSAGASGRKETQYF.

The chain has TRBV5-1 and TRBJ2-1; a possible D gene is TRBD1 (6 bases). The CDR3 loop spans 14 amino acids. Trimming pared 6 bases from V and 4 bases from J, leaving 14 bases between. From germline, CDR1 is SGHRS and CDR2 YFSETQ. The CDR3 nucleotides read TGCGCCAGCACCCCAGGGGTCCGATACAATGAGCAGTTCTTC. Its translation is CASTPGVRYNEQFF.

The chain employs TRBV5-1 and TRBJ2-3, with unresolved D. The CDR3 has 14 amino acids. CDR1 is SGHRS, CDR2 YFSETQ, per germline. V lost 3 bases to trimming and J lost 0 bases, with 8 bases between them. This CDR3 reads CASSSLPSTDTQYF. Written as DNA, the CDR3 is TGCGCCAGCAGCTCGCTACCTAGCACAGATACGCAGTATTTT.

This sequence joins TRBV5-4 and TRBJ1-1, with D possibly TRBD1 on 5 matching bases. Trimming removed 2 bases at V and 4 bases at J, with 12 bases between. This CDR3 comprises 14 residues. CDR1 and CDR2 (germline): SGHNT, YYREEE (reference sequence). The CDR3 region has the DNA TGTGCCAGCAGCTTCCCGGGGCGCGCCACTGAAGCTTTCTTT. This encodes CASSFPGRATEAFF.

This clonotype was found once. V and J are TRBV7-8 and TRBJ2-1; 9 bases line up with TRBD2. Germline V gene data show CDR1 as SGHVS and CDR2 as FQNEAQ. The V and J ends lost 10 bases and 4 bases, in that order; junction bases with no gene match: 8. The CDR3 loop spans 14 amino acids. CDR3 region: CATLAGVLYNEQFF. The CDR3, as DNA: TGTGCCACCTTAGCGGGGGTCCTATACAATGAGCAGTTCTTC.

This chain links TRBV7-9 with TRBJ2-5, with TRBD2 identical over 9 bases. The ends lost 1 base at V and 3 bases at J; junction bases unmatched: 9. The CDR3 contains 17 residues. Germline CDR1 is SEHNR and CDR2 is FQNEAQ (reference sequence). The CDR3 DNA is TGTGCCAGCAGCTTAGGTTTCCGAGCGGGGGGCGAAGAGACCCAGTACTTC. It specifies CASSLGFRAGGEETQYF.

This clonotype was seen a few times. The J gene is TRBJ1-2, the V gene TRBV6-5, with TRBD1 as a possible D gene (6 bases). CDR1 is MNHEY and CDR2 is SVGAGI in the germline V gene. Trimming took 1 base from V and 13 from J, leaving 13 bases between them. The CDR3 runs to 12 residues. The CDR3 protein is CASSYFDGTCTF. The CDR3 DNA follows: TGTGCCAGCAGTTACTTCGACGGGACATGCACCTTC.

The rearrangement joins TRBV5-1 to TRBJ2-1, with no clear D. Germline CDR1 and CDR2: SGHRS and YFSETQ. This CDR3 region has 15 residues. Trimming pared 2 bases from V and 5 bases from J, leaving 14 bases between. The CDR3 DNA is TGCGCCAGCAGCTTCTCAGGCCCCTATAACAATGAGCAGTTCTTC. It is translated as CASSFSGPYNNEQFF.

The rearrangement links TRBV5-1 to TRBJ2-5; D not certain. The V and J ends lost 0 bases and 0 bases respectively, with 9 bases between them. Germline-derived CDR1 and CDR2 are SGHRS and YFSETQ. This CDR3 region has 15 residues. DNA of the CDR3: TGCGCCAGCAGCTTGGGGAGTCCGTACCAAGAGACCCAGTACTTC. Its translation is CASSLGSPYQETQYF.

This clonotype has more than one count but fewer than ten. V is TRBV12-3 or TRBV12-4 and J is TRBJ2-5; the D is unclear. V lost 3 bases and J lost 4, with 9 bases in between. The CDR3 sequence is 13 residues long. This CDR3 is CASSFQFPETQYF. As DNA, the CDR3 is TGTGCCAGCAGTTTCCAGTTCCCAGAGACCCAGTACTTC.

There are a few counts of this clonotype. J is TRBJ1-2 and V is TRBV7-9; 10 bases line up with TRBD1. The CDR3 length is 16 residues. Germline CDR1 reads SEHNR; CDR2 reads FQNEAQ (reference sequence). V was clipped by 4 bases and J by 4 bases; unmatched bases: 9. CDR3 protein: CASSSGTGDLIYGYTF. The CDR3 DNA sequence: TGTGCCAGCAGCTCCGGGACAGGGGATCTCATCTATGGCTACACCTTC.